These 15 T cell receptor beta chains share one sample of origin, sequenced in a study of OX40 agonist ivuxolimab in advanced cancers. The repertoire was sequenced with immunoSEQ multiplex PCR; TCRdb's copy has only in-frame clones and lacks some. The table lists around 20,000 clones, under 90% of them singletons. The sequencing here drew on CD4+ or CD8+ T cells sorted from blood, taken in a trial of the OX40 agonist ivuxolimab. These receptors were collected from an adult with an advanced solid tumor such as melanoma, head and neck, liver or kidney cancer.

V usage is TRBV29-1 and J usage is TRBJ1-4; TRBD1 is a possible D gene (6 bases). CDR3 length: 13 residues. The ends were cut back, 7 bases at V and 8 bases at J, with 17 bases in the middle. Germline assignment: CDR1 SQVTM and CDR2 ANQGSEA. The CDR3 sequence: CSAEVVGAEKLFF. In DNA, the CDR3 is TGCAGCGCCGAGGTGGTGGGGGCGGAAAAACTGTTTTTT. The full variable domain, rest sourced from reference TRBV29-1 and TRBJ1-4, is SAVISQKPSRDICQRGTSLTIQCQVDSQVTMMFWYRQQPGQSLTLIATANQGSEATYESGFVIDKFPISRPNLTFSTLTVSNMSPEDSSIYLCSAEVVGAEKLFFGSGTQLSVL.

The chain links TRBV30 to TRBJ2-7; the D gene is possibly TRBD1 (5 bases). This CDR3 is built from 11 residues. Germline CDR1 GTSNPN, CDR2 SVGIG (reference sequence). V was trimmed by 7 bases and J by 3 bases, leaving 10 bases between them. CDR3 residues: CASSRDYEQYF. CDR3 nucleotide sequence: TGTGCCTCCTCCAGGGACTACGAGCAGTACTTC.

The chain has TRBV9 and TRBJ1-2, with D possibly matching TRBD1 (6 bases). CDR3 size: 16 residues. Trimming took off 4 bases at V and 5 bases at J, with 21 bases between the two ends. Germline V gene data show CDR1 as SGDLS and CDR2 as YYNGEE. This chain's CDR3 is CASSYRRGPLEYGYTF. The CDR3 DNA follows: TGTGCCAGCAGCTACCGGCGGGGGCCCCTGGAATATGGCTACACCTTC.

The chain is built from TRBV9 and TRBJ1-2; possible D gene TRBD1, 5 bases. Trimming left V 2 bases short and J 3 bases short, with 8 bases between. Germline V lookup: CDR1 SGDLS, CDR2 YYNGEE. CDR3 size: 13 residues. CDR3 loop: CASSVGGDYGYTF. In DNA form, the CDR3 reads TGTGCCAGCAGCGTTGGGGGTGACTATGGCTACACCTTC.

The V and J genes are TRBV6-5 and TRBJ2-3, with TRBD2 matching over 8 bases. The CDR3 is 15 amino acids. Germline-derived CDR1 and CDR2 are MNHEY and SVGAGI. V lost 5 bases, J lost 2 bases, and 6 bases stayed unmatched. The CDR3 loop is CASSNSGLDTDTQYF. For the CDR3, the DNA is TGTGCCAGCAGTAATTCGGGACTAGACACAGATACGCAGTATTTT.

V gene TRBV5-4 combines with J gene TRBJ2-5; either TRBD1 or TRBD2 may supply D (5 bases each). CDR1 SGHNT and CDR2 YYREEE come from the germline V gene (reference sequence). The V and J ends lost 2 bases and 4 bases respectively, with 12 bases between them. The length of the CDR3 is 14 residues. The CDR3 sequence: CASSFGGVGETQYF. The CDR3 nucleotides read TGTGCCAGCAGCTTTGGGGGAGTGGGAGAGACCCAGTACTTC.

The chain employs TRBV5-1 and TRBJ2-5; 7 positions match TRBD2. Germline loops: CDR1 SGHRS, CDR2 YFSETQ. Trimming cost V 4 bases and J 1 base; bases outside gene matches: 4. The CDR3 has 14 amino acids. CDR3 sequence: CASSMGGSQETQYF. The CDR3 nucleotides read TGCGCCAGCAGCATGGGGGGGTCCCAAGAGACCCAGTACTTC.

Concerning this clone: One junction end does not reproduce the germline sequence, and a read error may be involved. The J gene is TRBJ2-3, the V gene TRBV2; 14 positions match TRBD2. The CDR3 is 13 residues long. The germline V gene encodes CDR1 SNHLY and CDR2 FYNNEI. The CDR3 DNA is TGTGCCAGCAGAGTGACTAGCGGGAGGGCCATACCTTTT. Encoded protein: CASRVTSGRAIPF. Drawing the rest from reference TRBV2 and TRBJ2-3, the complete variable domain is EPEVTQTPSHQVTQMGQEVILRCVPISNHLYFYWYRQILGQKVEFLVSFYNNEISEKSEIFDDQFSVERPDGSNFTLKIRSTKLEDSAMYFCASRVTSGRAIPFGPGTRLTVL.

J is TRBJ2-1 and V is TRBV30; D possibly matches TRBD1 or TRBD2 (6 bases each). The length of the CDR3 is 14 residues. V was clipped by 2 bases and J by 4 bases, with 12 bases between them. The germline CDR1 and CDR2 sequences are GTSNPN and SVGIG (reference sequence). The CDR3 bases are TGTGCCTGGAGTACGGACAGCGGGTACAATGAGCAGTTCTTC. Translating it yields CAWSTDSGYNEQFF.

The rearrangement joins TRBV7-2 to TRBJ2-7; D gene unclear. This CDR3 is 15 amino acids long. V lost 5 bases to trimming and J lost 5 bases, with 19 bases between them. Germline values: CDR1 SGHTA, CDR2 FQGNSA. The CDR3 protein is CASSPLRSWPNEQYF. The DNA for the CDR3 is TGTGCCAGCAGCCCACTGCGTTCTTGGCCGAACGAGCAGTACTTC.

The V and J genes are TRBV5-1 and TRBJ2-7; 11 nucleotides align to TRBD1. The length of the CDR3 is 14 residues. Germline trimming cut 4 bases from V and 7 bases from J; bases unmatched to any gene: 7. Germline assignment: CDR1 SGHRS and CDR2 YFSETQ. Here the CDR3 DNA reads TGCGCCAGCAGCCACCGGGACAGGGGGTGGGAGCAGTACTTC. It translates to CASSHRDRGWEQYF.

The chain carries TRBV6-5 and TRBJ2-1, with D perhaps matching TRBD2 (7 bases). Germline values: CDR1 MNHEY, CDR2 SVGAGI. The length of the CDR3 is 15 residues. V lost 7 bases and J 4 bases, leaving 17 bases between the germline ends. DNA for the CDR3: TGTGCCAGCAATACCTTTGAGGGGGGGTACAATGAGCAGTTCTTC. It yields the protein CASNTFEGGYNEQFF.

The chain carries TRBV5-1 and TRBJ1-2; D gene ambiguous. The CDR3 spans 15 residues. Germline-derived CDR1 and CDR2 are SGHRS and YFSETQ. Trimming took off 0 bases at V and 6 bases at J, with 15 bases between the two ends. CDR3 residues: CASSLARTVEDGYTF. In DNA, the CDR3 is TGCGCCAGCAGCTTGGCCAGAACAGTGGAGGATGGCTACACCTTC.

This sequence joins TRBV28 and TRBJ1-1; 7 positions match TRBD1. The CDR3 is made up of 16 amino acids. V trimming: 8 bases; J trimming: 3 bases; junction bases outside the gene matches: 15. CDR1 and CDR2 from the germline V gene are MDHEN and SYDVKM. CDR3 coding DNA: TGTGCCAGCCCTACCCAGATTACAGGGGAGGACACTGAAGCTTTCTTT. This encodes CASPTQITGEDTEAFF.

This rearrangement joins TRBV7-6 to TRBJ2-7; D may be TRBD1 (5 bases). The CDR3 has 16 residues. Germline CDR1 and CDR2: SGHVS and FNYEAQ. Trimming shortened V by 2 bases and J by 3 bases, and 17 bases separated the two germline ends. The chain's CDR3 is CASSLRIAPGRYEQYF. The CDR3 region has the DNA TGTGCCAGCAGCTTACGTATCGCGCCAGGGCGCTACGAGCAGTACTTC.